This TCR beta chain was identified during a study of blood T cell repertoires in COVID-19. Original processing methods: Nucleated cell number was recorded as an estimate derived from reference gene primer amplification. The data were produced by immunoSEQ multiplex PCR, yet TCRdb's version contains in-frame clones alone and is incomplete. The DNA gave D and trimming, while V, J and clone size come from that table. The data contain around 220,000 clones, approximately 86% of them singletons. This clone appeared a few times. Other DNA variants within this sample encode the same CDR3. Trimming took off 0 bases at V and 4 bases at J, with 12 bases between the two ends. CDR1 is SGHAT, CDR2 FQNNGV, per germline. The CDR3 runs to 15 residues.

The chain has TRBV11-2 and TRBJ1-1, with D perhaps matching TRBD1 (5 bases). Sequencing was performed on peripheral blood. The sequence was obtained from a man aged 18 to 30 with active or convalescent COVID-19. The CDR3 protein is CASSLDRVGGTEAFF. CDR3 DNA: TGTGCCAGCAGCTTAGACAGGGTCGGTGGCACTGAAGCTTTCTTT.